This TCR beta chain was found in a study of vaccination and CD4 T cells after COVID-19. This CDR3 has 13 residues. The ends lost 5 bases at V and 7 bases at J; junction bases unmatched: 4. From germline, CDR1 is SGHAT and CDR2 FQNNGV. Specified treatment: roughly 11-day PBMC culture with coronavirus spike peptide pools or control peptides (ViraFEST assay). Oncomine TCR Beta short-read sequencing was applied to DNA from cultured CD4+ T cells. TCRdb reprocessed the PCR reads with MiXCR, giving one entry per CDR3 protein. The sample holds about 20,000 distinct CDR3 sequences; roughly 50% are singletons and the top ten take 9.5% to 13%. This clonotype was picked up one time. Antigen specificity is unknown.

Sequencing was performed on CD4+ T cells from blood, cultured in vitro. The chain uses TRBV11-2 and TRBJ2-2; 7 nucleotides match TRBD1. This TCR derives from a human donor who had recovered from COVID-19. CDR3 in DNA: TGTGCCAGCAGCCCCAGGGGGATCGGGGAGCTGTTTTTT. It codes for CASSPRGIGELFF.